These 20 T cell receptor beta chains share one sample of origin, sequenced in a study of T cells after posttransplantation cyclophosphamide. Assay: immunoSEQ multiplex PCR; the TCRdb copy retains only in-frame clones and omits some. The profile covers some 7,500 clones, none occurring a single time. Treatment was busulfan-fludarabine conditioning, a marrow graft, and cyclophosphamide on days +3 and +4. Sequenced material: PBMCs, taken after allogeneic stem cell transplant with posttransplant cyclophosphamide. These receptor sequences come from a young adult male patient who received an allogeneic stem cell transplant from an unrelated donor, was CMV-positive, and had acute and chronic GVHD. Part of the T cells may come from the graft donor.

In its sample, this clone ranks as medium-sized. The chain carries TRBV5-6 and TRBJ2-7; D unresolved. The CDR3 totals 12 residues. CDR1 and CDR2 from the germline V gene are SGHDT and YYEEEE. V lost 2 bases and J 5 bases, leaving 8 bases between the germline ends. The CDR3 coding sequence is TGTGCCAGCAGCTTTAGTGGAGACGAGCAGTACTTC. Amino acid sequence: CASSFSGDEQYF.

This clone was recorded at least ten times. V and J are TRBV6-1 and TRBJ1-3; D gene uncertain. V lost 3 bases and J lost 7, with 13 bases in between. Germline lookup yields CDR1 MNHNS and CDR2 SASEGT. The CDR3 spans 14 residues. DNA for the CDR3: TGTGCCAGCAGTGACACCTTCTCTCGGAACACCATATATTTT. Amino acids: CASSDTFSRNTIYF.

By proportion, this clone is medium-sized. This chain links TRBV28 with TRBJ1-5; TRBD1 aligns across 7 bases. This CDR3 is built from 13 residues. The germline CDR1 and CDR2 sequences are MDHEN and SYDVKM. Losses at the gene ends were 5 bases for V and 10 bases for J; bases not matched to a gene: 8. This CDR3 reads CASSRDSQDPQHF. CDR3 in DNA: TGTGCCAGCAGTAGGGACAGTCAGGATCCCCAGCATTTT.

This clone was detected many times. The chain is built from TRBV25-1 and TRBJ2-7; 11 bases are shared with TRBD1. Looked up from germline, CDR1 is MGHDK and CDR2 is SYGVNS. CDR3 length: 16 residues. The trim removed 0 bases at V and 4 bases at J, leaving 5 bases unmatched. The CDR3 nucleotides read TGTGCCAGCAGTGAATACCGGACAGGGGGCACTTACGAGCAGTACTTC. Residues: CASSEYRTGGTYEQYF.

This clone is medium-sized by share. The CDR3 region has the DNA TGTGCCAGTCGACAGGTTCTTAGCAATCAGCCCCAGCATTTT. Amino acids: CASRQVLSNQPQHF. The chain couples TRBV19 to TRBJ1-5; D may be TRBD1 (6 bases). The CDR3 runs to 14 residues. Trimming stripped 8 bases from V and 0 bases from J, with 11 bases between. Germline CDR1 is LNHDA and CDR2 is SQIVND (reference sequence).

This clone was observed at least ten times. This sequence joins TRBV7-2 and TRBJ2-3; the match to TRBD1 covers 7 bases. Germline lookup yields CDR1 SGHTA and CDR2 FQGNSA. J lost 2 bases, V lost 7 bases, and 9 bases had no gene match. The CDR3 is 15 amino acids. In DNA, the CDR3 is TGTGCCAGCACCGTACAGACAGGGAACACAGATACGCAGTATTTT. The encoded protein is CASTVQTGNTDTQYF.

Ten or more counts support this clone. The chain uses TRBV6-5 and TRBJ1-1; 10 bases match TRBD1. The germline CDR1 and CDR2 sequences are MNHEY and SVGAGI. V shed 2 bases, J shed 11 bases, and the junction held 8 bases outside the gene matches. The CDR3 is 14 amino acids. CDR3 region: CASSYDPGTGVAFF. The CDR3 DNA is TGTGCCAGCAGTTACGATCCAGGGACAGGGGTGGCTTTCTTT.

This clone has just a few counts. Other DNA sequences from this sample encode an identical CDR3 as well. This sequence joins TRBV7-3 and TRBJ2-1, with 11 bases lining up with TRBD2. Trimming cost V 5 bases and J 9 bases; bases outside gene matches: 12. Germline loops: CDR1 SGHTA, CDR2 FQGTGA. The CDR3 contains 16 residues. CDR3: CASSLRPSGGSGEQFF. In nucleotides, the CDR3 is TGTGCCAGCAGCCTAAGGCCTAGCGGGGGGTCGGGTGAGCAGTTCTTC.

This clone was observed at least ten times. V is TRBV2 and J is TRBJ1-5; perhaps TRBD1 as D (5 bases). Trimming took off 2 bases at V and 6 bases at J, with 17 bases between the two ends. The CDR3 is 16 residues long. Germline V gene sequence: CDR1 SNHLY, CDR2 FYNNEI. The CDR3 DNA sequence: TGTGCCAGCAGTGAACAGGGATCACCTTCTACTCAGCCCCAGCATTTT. It encodes CASSEQGSPSTQPQHF.

This clone appeared many times. In DNA, the CDR3 is TGTGCCAGCAGCTTAGTGGGCAGGGCCACAGATACGCAGTATTTT. It is translated as CASSLVGRATDTQYF. V usage is TRBV11-2 and J usage is TRBJ2-3; maybe TRBD1 (5 bases). V lost 1 base and J lost 2, with 10 bases in between. CDR3 length: 15 residues. In germline, CDR1 is SGHAT, CDR2 FQNNGV.

There are many counts of this clone. The chain has TRBV7-9 and TRBJ1-3; no clear D. Trimming removed 2 bases at V and 4 bases at J, with 15 bases between. The CDR3 is made up of 16 amino acids. CDR1 and CDR2 from the germline V gene are SEHNR and FQNEAQ (reference sequence). The CDR3 bases are TGTGCCAGCAGCTTAAATCCCCGGGTCTCAGGAAACACCATATATTTT. Residues: CASSLNPRVSGNTIYF. Combining the CDR3 with reference TRBV7-9 and TRBJ1-3 gives the whole variable domain DTGVSQNPRHKITKRGQNVTFRCDPISEHNRLYWYRQTLGQGPEFLTYFQNEAQLEKSRLLSDRFSAERPKGSFSTLEIQRTEQGDSAMYLCASSLNPRVSGNTIYFGEGSWLTVV.

There are many counts of this clone. This sequence joins TRBV2 and TRBJ1-5, with a weak D call TRBD1 (6 bases). V was shortened by 2 bases and J by 0 bases, with 20 bases between the two germline ends. CDR3 length: 19 residues. From germline, CDR1 is SNHLY and CDR2 FYNNEI. The CDR3 protein is CASSETPGAGVGSNQPQHF. For the CDR3, the DNA is TGTGCCAGCAGTGAAACCCCTGGGGCAGGGGTTGGTAGCAATCAGCCCCAGCATTTT.

This clone was detected ten times or more. This sequence joins TRBV4-1 and TRBJ1-2; D gene uncertain. V was cut by 0 bases and J by 1 base, with 15 bases left in between. The CDR3 has 17 amino acids. CDR1 MGHRA and CDR2 YSYEKL come from the germline V gene. This chain's CDR3 is CASSQEPIRGSNYGYTF. The CDR3 bases are TGCGCCAGCAGCCAAGAACCGATCCGGGGAAGTAACTATGGCTACACCTTC.

This clone was counted at least ten times. The chain has TRBV28 and TRBJ2-6; D perhaps matches TRBD2 (5 bases). Germline CDR1 and CDR2: MDHEN and SYDVKM. CDR3 length: 18 residues. V gave up 3 bases and J gave up 0 bases, with 15 bases separating them. The CDR3 reads CASSFNEGKGSGANVLTF. In DNA form, the CDR3 reads TGTGCCAGCAGTTTTAACGAGGGAAAGGGCTCTGGGGCCAACGTCCTGACTTTC. The entire variable domain, with the rest obtained from reference TRBV28 and TRBJ2-6, is as follows: DVKVTQSSRYLVKRTGEKVFLECVQDMDHENMFWYRQDPGLGLRLIYFSYDVKMKEKGDIPEGYSVSREKKERFSLILESASTNQTSMYLCASSFNEGKGSGANVLTFGAGSRLTVL.

Many counts were recorded for this clone. V usage is TRBV29-1 and J usage is TRBJ2-7; D gene uncertain. The germline V and J ends were trimmed by 4 bases and 3 bases, with 7 bases remaining between them. The CDR3 spans 11 residues. The germline V gene encodes CDR1 SQVTM and CDR2 ANQGSEA. CDR3 sequence reads: CSVVASYEQYF. As DNA, the CDR3 is TGCAGCGTTGTTGCCAGCTACGAGCAGTACTTC.

This clone was detected many times. The chain is built from TRBV5-4 and TRBJ1-3; D is unresolved. The V gene's germline CDR1 is SGHNT and CDR2 YYREEE (reference sequence). This CDR3 is built from 16 residues. Trimming pared 4 bases from V and 0 bases from J, leaving 14 bases between. CDR3 residues: CASSPVPGSSGNTIYF. DNA for the CDR3: TGTGCCAGCAGCCCCGTGCCGGGGAGCTCTGGAAACACCATATATTTT.

The chain recombines TRBV7-2 with TRBJ2-5, with TRBD2 matching over 9 bases. The J call may be in error: the DNA end matches TRBJ2-7 better. The CDR3 has 15 amino acids. Germline assignment: CDR1 SGHTA and CDR2 FQGNSA. The CDR3 coding sequence is TGTGCCAGCAGCGGCGGGAGGGGAGGGTCCTACGAGCAGTACTTC. Its protein is CASSGGRGGSYEQYF.

This clone occurred many times. The chain has TRBV7-8 and TRBJ2-6, with TRBD2 as a possible D gene (5 bases). V was clipped by 11 bases and J by 2 bases, with 19 bases between them. This CDR3 contains 16 residues. Germline-derived CDR1 and CDR2 are SGHVS and FQNEAQ. In DNA form, the CDR3 reads TGTGCCGCCCGAAGAAACGAAGCGGCTGGGGCCAACGTCCTGACTTTC. Translating it yields CAARRNEAAGANVLTF.

This clone was observed at least ten times. The chain recombines TRBV7-8 with TRBJ1-6; tentatively, D is TRBD1 (5 bases). Looked up from germline, CDR1 is SGHVS and CDR2 is FQNEAQ. This CDR3 is 13 amino acids long. Deletions cut 2 bases from V and 12 bases from J, with 11 bases between. CDR3 nucleotide sequence: TGTGCCAGCAGCTTACAGCAGGGAAAACCCCTCCACTTT. This sequence encodes CASSLQQGKPLHF.

This clone rates as large. The chain combines TRBV6-6 with TRBJ1-1; no definite D call. Germline V gives CDR1 MNHNY, CDR2 SVGAGI (reference sequence). The germline V and J ends were trimmed by 7 bases and 5 bases, with 8 bases remaining between them. The CDR3 consists of 11 residues. CDR3 sequence (DNA): TGTGCCAGCACCGGGATTACTGAAGCTTTCTTT. It specifies CASTGITEAFF.